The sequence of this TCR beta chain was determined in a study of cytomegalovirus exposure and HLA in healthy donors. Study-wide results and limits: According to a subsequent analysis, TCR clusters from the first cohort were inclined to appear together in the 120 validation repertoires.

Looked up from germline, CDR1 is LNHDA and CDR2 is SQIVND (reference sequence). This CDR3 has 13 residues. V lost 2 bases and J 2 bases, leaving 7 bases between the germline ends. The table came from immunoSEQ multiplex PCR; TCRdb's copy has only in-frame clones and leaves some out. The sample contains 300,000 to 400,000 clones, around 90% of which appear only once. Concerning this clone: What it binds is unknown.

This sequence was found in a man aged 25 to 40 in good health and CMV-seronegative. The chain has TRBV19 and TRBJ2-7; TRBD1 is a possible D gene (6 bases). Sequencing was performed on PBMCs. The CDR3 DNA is TGTGCCAGTAGTATAAAGGGGGCCTACGAGCAGTACTTC. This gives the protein CASSIKGAYEQYF.